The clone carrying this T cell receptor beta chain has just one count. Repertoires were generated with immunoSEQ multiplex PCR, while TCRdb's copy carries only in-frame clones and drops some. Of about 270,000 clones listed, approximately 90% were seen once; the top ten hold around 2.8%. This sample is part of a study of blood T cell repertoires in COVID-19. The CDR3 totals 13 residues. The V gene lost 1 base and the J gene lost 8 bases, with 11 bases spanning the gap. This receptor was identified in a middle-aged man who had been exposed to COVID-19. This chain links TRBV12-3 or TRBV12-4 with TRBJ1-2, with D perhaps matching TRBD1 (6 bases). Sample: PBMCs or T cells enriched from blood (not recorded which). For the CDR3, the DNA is TGTGCCAGCAGTTTAGGGGGGGGCAGGGGCTACACCTTC. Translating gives CASSLGGGRGYTF.